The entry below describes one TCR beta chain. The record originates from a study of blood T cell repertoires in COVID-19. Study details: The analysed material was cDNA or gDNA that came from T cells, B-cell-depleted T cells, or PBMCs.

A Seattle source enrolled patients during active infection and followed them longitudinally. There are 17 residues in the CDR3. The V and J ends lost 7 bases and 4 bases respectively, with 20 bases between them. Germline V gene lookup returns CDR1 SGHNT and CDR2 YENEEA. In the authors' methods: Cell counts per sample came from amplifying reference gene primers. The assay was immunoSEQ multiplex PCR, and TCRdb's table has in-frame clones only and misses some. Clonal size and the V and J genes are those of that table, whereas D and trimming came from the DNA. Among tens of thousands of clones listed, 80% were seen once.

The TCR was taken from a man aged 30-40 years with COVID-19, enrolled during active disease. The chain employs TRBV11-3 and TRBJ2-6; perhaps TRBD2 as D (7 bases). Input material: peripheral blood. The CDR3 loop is CASTPAGAKPGANVLTF. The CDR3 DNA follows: TGTGCCAGCACCCCCGCGGGGGCGAAACCCGGGGCCAACGTCCTGACTTTC.